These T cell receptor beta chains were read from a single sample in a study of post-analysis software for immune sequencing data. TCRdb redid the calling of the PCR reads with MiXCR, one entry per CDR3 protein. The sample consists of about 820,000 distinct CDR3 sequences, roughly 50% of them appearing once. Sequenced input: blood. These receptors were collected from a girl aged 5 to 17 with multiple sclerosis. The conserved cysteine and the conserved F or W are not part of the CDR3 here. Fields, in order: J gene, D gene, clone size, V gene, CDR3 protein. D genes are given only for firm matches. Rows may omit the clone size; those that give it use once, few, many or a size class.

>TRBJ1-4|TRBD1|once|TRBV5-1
ASSAGQATNEKLF
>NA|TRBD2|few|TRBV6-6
ASSYYLSGRAVYEQY
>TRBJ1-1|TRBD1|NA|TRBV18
ASSDTGGADTEAF
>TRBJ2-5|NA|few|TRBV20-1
SARLVVQQETQY
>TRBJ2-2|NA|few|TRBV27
ASSSGGELF
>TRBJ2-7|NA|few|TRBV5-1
ASSFRSRSSGHEQY
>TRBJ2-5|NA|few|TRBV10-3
AISESRAGSQETQY
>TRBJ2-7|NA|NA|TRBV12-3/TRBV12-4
ASSIASTGNDEQY
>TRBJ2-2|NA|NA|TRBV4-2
ASSQDGSNTGELF
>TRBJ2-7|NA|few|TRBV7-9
ATDKASGATYEQY
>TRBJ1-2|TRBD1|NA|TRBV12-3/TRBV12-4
AIQGNYGYT
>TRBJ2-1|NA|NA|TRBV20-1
SAPWTNYNEQF
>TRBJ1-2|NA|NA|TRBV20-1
SAALRAAKSNYGYT
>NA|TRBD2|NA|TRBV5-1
ASSPGLAGGFAENIQY
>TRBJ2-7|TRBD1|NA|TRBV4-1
ASSQAPGQSSYEQY
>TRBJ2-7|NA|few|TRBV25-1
ASSGRLSRISYEQY
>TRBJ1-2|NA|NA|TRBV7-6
ASSLEQGSGYT
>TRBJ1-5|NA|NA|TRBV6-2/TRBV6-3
ASKFTWGNDQPQH
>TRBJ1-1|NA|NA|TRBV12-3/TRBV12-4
ASTKGHLNTEAF
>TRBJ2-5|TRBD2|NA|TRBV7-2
ASSLAGLAGEETQY
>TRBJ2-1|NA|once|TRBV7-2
ASSFRPQTGYNEQF
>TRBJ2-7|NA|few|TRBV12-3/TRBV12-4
ASSRRDGSYEQY
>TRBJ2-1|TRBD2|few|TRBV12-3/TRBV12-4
ASSFFLAGVGEQF
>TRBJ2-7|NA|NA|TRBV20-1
SAVSIYEQY
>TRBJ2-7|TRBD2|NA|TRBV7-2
ASSFLGLALHSYEQY
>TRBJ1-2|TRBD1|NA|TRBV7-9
ASSPTMGQGNSGYT
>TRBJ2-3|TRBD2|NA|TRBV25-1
ASSDTTRGNTQY
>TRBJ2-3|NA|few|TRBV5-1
ASSLGPSSTDTQY
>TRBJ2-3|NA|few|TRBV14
ASSQYDISAGDPTDTQY